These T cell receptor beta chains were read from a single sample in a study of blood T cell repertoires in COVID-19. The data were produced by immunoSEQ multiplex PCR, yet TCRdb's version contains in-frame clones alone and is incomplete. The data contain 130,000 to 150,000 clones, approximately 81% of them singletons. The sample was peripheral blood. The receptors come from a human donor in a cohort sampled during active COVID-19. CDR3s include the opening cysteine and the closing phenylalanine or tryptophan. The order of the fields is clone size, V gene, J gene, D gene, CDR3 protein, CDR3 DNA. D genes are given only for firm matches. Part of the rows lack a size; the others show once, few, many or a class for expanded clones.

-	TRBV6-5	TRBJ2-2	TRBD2	CASSHWTSDTGELFF	TGTGCCAGCAGTCACTGGACTAGTGACACCGGGGAGCTGTTTTTT
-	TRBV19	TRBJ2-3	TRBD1	CASRDRGRTDTQYF	TGTGCCAGTAGGGACAGGGGACGCACAGATACGCAGTATTTT
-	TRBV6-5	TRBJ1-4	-	CASTPRGKGEKLFF	TGTGCCAGCACTCCACGGGGGAAGGGTGAAAAACTGTTTTTT
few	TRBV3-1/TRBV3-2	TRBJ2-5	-	CASSQGGGQVTQYF	TGTGCCAGCAGCCAGGGAGGGGGGCAGGTGACCCAGTACTTC
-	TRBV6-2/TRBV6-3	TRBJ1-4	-	CASSPGLEKLFF	TGTGCCAGCAGCCCGGGGCTAGAAAAACTGTTTTTT
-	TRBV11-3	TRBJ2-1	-	CASSPGSINEQFF	TGTGCCAGCAGCCCGGGGTCGATTAATGAGCAGTTCTTC
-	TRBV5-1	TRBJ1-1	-	CASSLEGAGTEAFF	TGCGCCAGCAGCTTGGAAGGGGCAGGCACTGAAGCTTTCTTT
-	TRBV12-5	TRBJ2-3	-	CASGRGAGMDTQYF	TGTGCTAGTGGCAGAGGGGCGGGGATGGATACGCAGTATTTT
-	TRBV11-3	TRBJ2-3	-	CASSLGLGYTDTQYF	TGTGCCAGCAGCTTGGGCCTGGGTTACACAGATACGCAGTATTTT
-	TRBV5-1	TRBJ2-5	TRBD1	CASSLVATGGQETQYF	TGCGCCAGCAGCTTGGTCGCAACAGGGGGACAAGAGACCCAGTACTTC
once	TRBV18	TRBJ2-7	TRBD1	CASSPGQGLSYEQYF	TGTGCCAGCTCACCTGGACAGGGTCTCTCCTACGAGCAGTACTTC
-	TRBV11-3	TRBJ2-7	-	CASSLDIGTGSHEQYF	TGTGCCAGCAGCTTAGATATTGGGACTGGGTCCCACGAGCAGTACTTC
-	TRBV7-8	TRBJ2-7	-	CASSLGDTGYEQYF	TGTGCCAGCAGCTTAGGTGACACCGGCTACGAGCAGTACTTC
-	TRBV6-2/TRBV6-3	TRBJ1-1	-	CASSYWEGRAEAFF	TGTGCCAGCAGTTACTGGGAGGGGCGCGCTGAAGCTTTCTTT
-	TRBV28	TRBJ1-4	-	CASSPRGAGLNEKLFF	TGTGCCAGCAGTCCCCGGGGGGCGGGACTAAATGAAAAACTGTTTTTT
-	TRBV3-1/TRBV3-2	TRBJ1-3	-	CASSHRGSSGNTIYF	TGTGCCAGCAGCCACAGGGGATCCTCTGGAAACACCATATATTTT
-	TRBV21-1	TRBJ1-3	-	CASSKVWDGPHRGRNTIYF	TGTGCCAGCAGCAAAGTCTGGGACGGGCCGCACAGGGGAAGGAACACCATATATTTT
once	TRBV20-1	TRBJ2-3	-	CSAKDTRAQYF	TGCAGTGCTAAGGATACCCGGGCGCAGTATTTT
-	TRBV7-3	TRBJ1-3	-	CASSLGNSGNTIYF	TGTGCCAGCAGCTTAGGCAACTCTGGAAACACCATATATTTT
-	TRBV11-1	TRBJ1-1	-	CASSLARENTEAFF	TGTGCCAGCAGCTTAGCGAGGGAAAACACTGAAGCTTTCTTT
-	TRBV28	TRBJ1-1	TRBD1	CASSIIRQGSGAFF	TGTGCCAGCAGTATAATCCGACAGGGTTCAGGAGCTTTCTTT
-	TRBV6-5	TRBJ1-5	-	CASRDSDQPQHF	TGTGCCAGCAGGGACAGCGATCAGCCCCAGCATTTT